These T cell receptor beta chains were read from a single sample in a study of cytomegalovirus exposure and HLA in healthy donors. Assay: immunoSEQ multiplex PCR; the TCRdb copy retains only in-frame clones and omits some. The repertoire holds about 190,000 clones, approximately 79% seen once, with approximately 6% in the top ten. Material: PBMCs. The source of these receptors is a man aged 35-49 years in good health and CMV-seropositive. Each CDR3 is given with its conserved first and last residue. D genes are given only for firm matches. Size tells how often a clone was seen (once, few, many) or the class of an expanded clone, and some rows leave it out.

j_call	d_call	clone_size	v_call	cdr3_aa	cdr3_nt
TRBJ1-5	.	.	TRBV7-2	CASSLELRYSNQPQHF	TGTGCCAGCAGCTTAGAACTGAGGTATAGCAATCAGCCCCAGCATTTT
TRBJ1-4	TRBD1	.	TRBV19	CASMNRGREKLFF	TGTGCCAGTATGAACAGGGGAAGGGAAAAACTGTTTTTT
TRBJ1-3	.	.	TRBV9	CASSVSGSNSGNTIYF	TGTGCCAGCAGCGTATCCGGGAGCAACTCTGGAAACACCATATATTTT
TRBJ1-2	.	.	TRBV11-2	CASSPTVNYGYTF	TGTGCCAGCAGCCCGACAGTTAACTATGGCTACACCTTC
TRBJ1-1	TRBD1	.	TRBV7-9	CAMDRGREGLYTEAFF	TGTGCCATGGACAGGGGGCGCGAGGGGTTGTACACTGAAGCTTTCTTT
TRBJ2-3	.	.	TRBV12-5	CASGLGRGWTDTQYF	TGTGCTAGTGGTTTGGGCCGGGGGTGGACAGATACGCAGTATTTT
TRBJ2-1	TRBD1	.	TRBV10-3	CAINDRALEQFF	TGTGCCATCAACGACAGGGCCCTCGAGCAGTTCTTC
TRBJ1-2	.	.	TRBV18	CASSAAQGYTF	TGTGCCAGCTCAGCCGCCCAGGGCTACACCTTC
TRBJ1-6	.	.	TRBV4-3	CASSRGGGISNNSPLHF	TGCGCCAGCAGCCGGGGCGGGGGTATTTCAAACAATTCACCCCTCCACTTT
TRBJ2-5	TRBD1	.	TRBV6-5	CASRPGTGTATQYF	TGTGCCAGCAGGCCCGGGACAGGGACGGCGACCCAGTACTTC
TRBJ1-2	TRBD1	.	TRBV30	CAWTGQGATDGYTF	TGTGCCTGGACCGGACAGGGGGCAACAGATGGCTACACCTTC
TRBJ1-6	TRBD1	.	TRBV7-3	CASSDRADSPLHF	TGTGCCTCCTCGGACAGGGCCGATTCACCCCTCCACTTT
TRBJ2-3	.	.	TRBV5-1	CASSLSVGGAGDTQYF	TGCGCCAGCAGCTTGTCCGTAGGGGGGGCCGGAGATACGCAGTATTTT
TRBJ1-4	TRBD1	.	TRBV5-1	CASSLGQAANEKLFF	TGCGCCAGCAGCCTTGGACAGGCGGCTAATGAAAAACTGTTTTTT
TRBJ2-6	.	.	TRBV4-2	CASSQEPGILAGANVLTF	TGTGCCAGCAGCCAAGAGCCAGGGATATTGGCTGGGGCCAACGTCCTGACTTTC
TRBJ1-4	.	few	TRBV7-6	CASSGDHEKLFF	TGTGCCAGCAGCGGAGACCATGAAAAACTGTTTTTT
TRBJ2-5	.	.	TRBV15	CATSRGRSQETQYF	TGTGCCACCAGCAGGGGCCGTTCCCAAGAGACCCAGTACTTC
TRBJ2-7	.	.	TRBV5-4	CASSFGRTYEQYF	TGTGCCAGCAGCTTTGGCCGCACCTACGAGCAGTACTTC
TRBJ1-5	.	.	TRBV4-1	CASSQEVGGSNQPQHF	TGCGCCAGCAGCCAAGAAGTAGGGGGTTCAAATCAGCCCCAGCATTTT
TRBJ2-7	TRBD1	.	TRBV11-1	CASSSPGTGSHEQYF	TGTGCCAGCAGCTCCCCTGGGACAGGGTCCCACGAGCAGTACTTC
TRBJ1-2	TRBD1	few	TRBV6-1	CASRDRVGGYTF	TGTGCCAGCAGGGACAGGGTTGGTGGCTACACCTTC
TRBJ1-5	.	once	TRBV27	CASSRGLQPQHF	TGTGCCAGCAGCCGGGGTCTCCAGCCCCAGCATTTT
TRBJ1-6	.	few	TRBV4-3	CASSQDRGGFYNSPLHF	TGCGCCAGCAGCCAGGATCGGGGAGGGTTCTATAATTCACCCCTCCACTTT
TRBJ1-2	.	.	TRBV5-6	CASNLEGVAYGYTF	TGTGCCAGCAACCTAGAAGGGGTTGCCTATGGCTACACCTTC
TRBJ1-5	TRBD1	.	TRBV6-6	CAMGQGAIQPQHF	TGTGCCATGGGACAGGGGGCTATTCAGCCCCAGCATTTT
TRBJ2-7	.	.	TRBV15	CATSRGLTFYEQYF	TGTGCCACCAGCAGGGGACTTACCTTCTACGAGCAGTACTTC
TRBJ2-7	TRBD2	.	TRBV6-6	CASSPLTAGGEQYF	TGTGCCAGCAGTCCCCTTACGGCGGGGGGAGAGCAGTACTTC
TRBJ1-2	.	.	TRBV9	CASSVGQVPNYGYTF	TGTGCCAGCAGCGTAGGGCAGGTCCCCAACTATGGCTACACCTTC
TRBJ2-7	TRBD1	once	TRBV5-1	CASSPGTGSVHEQYF	TGCGCCAGCAGCCCCGGGACAGGGAGTGTCCACGAGCAGTACTTC
TRBJ1-1	.	.	TRBV5-4	CASSRGQNTEAFF	TGTGCCAGCAGCCGGGGACAGAACACTGAAGCTTTCTTT
TRBJ1-1	.	few	TRBV4-3	CASSQGSGMNTEAFF	TGCGCCAGCAGCCAAGGCTCAGGAATGAACACTGAAGCTTTCTTT
TRBJ2-7	TRBD1	.	TRBV14	CASRRTGLYEQYF	TGTGCCAGCAGGCGGACAGGTCTCTACGAGCAGTACTTC
TRBJ2-1	.	.	TRBV9	CASSVAFDEQFF	TGTGCCAGCAGCGTAGCTTTTGATGAGCAGTTCTTC